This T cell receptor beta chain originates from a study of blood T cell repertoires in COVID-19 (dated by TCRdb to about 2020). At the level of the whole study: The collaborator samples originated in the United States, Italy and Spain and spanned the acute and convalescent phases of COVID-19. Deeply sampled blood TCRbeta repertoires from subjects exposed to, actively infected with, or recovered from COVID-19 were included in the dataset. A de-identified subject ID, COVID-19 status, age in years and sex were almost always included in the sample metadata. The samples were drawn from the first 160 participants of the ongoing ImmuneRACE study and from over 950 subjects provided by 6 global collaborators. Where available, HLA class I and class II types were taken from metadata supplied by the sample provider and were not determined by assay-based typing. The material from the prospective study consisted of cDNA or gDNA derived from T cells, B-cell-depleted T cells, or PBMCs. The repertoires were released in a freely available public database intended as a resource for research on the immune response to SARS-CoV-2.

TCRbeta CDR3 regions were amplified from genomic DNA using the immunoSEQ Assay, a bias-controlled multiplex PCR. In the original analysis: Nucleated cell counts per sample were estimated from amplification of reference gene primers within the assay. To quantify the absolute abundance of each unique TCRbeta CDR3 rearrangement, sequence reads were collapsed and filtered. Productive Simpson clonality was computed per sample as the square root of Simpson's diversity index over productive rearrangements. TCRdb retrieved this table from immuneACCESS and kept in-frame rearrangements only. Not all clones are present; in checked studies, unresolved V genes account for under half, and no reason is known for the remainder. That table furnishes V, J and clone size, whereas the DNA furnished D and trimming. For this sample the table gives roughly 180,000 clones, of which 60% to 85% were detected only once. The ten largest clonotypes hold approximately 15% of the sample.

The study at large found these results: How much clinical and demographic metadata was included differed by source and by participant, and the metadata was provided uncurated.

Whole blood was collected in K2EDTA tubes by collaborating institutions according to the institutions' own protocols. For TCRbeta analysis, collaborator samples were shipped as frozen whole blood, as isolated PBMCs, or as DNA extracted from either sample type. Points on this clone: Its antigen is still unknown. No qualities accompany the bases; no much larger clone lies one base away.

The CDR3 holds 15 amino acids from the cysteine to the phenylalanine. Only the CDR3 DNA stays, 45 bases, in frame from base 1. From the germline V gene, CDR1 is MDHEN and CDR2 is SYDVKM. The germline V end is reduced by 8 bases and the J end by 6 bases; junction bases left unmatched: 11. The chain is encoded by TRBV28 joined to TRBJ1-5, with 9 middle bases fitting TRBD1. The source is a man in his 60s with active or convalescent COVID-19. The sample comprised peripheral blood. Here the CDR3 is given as CASLRDRVLSQPQHF. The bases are TGTGCCAGCCTTAGGGACAGGGTCCTTTCTCAGCCCCAGCATTTT.